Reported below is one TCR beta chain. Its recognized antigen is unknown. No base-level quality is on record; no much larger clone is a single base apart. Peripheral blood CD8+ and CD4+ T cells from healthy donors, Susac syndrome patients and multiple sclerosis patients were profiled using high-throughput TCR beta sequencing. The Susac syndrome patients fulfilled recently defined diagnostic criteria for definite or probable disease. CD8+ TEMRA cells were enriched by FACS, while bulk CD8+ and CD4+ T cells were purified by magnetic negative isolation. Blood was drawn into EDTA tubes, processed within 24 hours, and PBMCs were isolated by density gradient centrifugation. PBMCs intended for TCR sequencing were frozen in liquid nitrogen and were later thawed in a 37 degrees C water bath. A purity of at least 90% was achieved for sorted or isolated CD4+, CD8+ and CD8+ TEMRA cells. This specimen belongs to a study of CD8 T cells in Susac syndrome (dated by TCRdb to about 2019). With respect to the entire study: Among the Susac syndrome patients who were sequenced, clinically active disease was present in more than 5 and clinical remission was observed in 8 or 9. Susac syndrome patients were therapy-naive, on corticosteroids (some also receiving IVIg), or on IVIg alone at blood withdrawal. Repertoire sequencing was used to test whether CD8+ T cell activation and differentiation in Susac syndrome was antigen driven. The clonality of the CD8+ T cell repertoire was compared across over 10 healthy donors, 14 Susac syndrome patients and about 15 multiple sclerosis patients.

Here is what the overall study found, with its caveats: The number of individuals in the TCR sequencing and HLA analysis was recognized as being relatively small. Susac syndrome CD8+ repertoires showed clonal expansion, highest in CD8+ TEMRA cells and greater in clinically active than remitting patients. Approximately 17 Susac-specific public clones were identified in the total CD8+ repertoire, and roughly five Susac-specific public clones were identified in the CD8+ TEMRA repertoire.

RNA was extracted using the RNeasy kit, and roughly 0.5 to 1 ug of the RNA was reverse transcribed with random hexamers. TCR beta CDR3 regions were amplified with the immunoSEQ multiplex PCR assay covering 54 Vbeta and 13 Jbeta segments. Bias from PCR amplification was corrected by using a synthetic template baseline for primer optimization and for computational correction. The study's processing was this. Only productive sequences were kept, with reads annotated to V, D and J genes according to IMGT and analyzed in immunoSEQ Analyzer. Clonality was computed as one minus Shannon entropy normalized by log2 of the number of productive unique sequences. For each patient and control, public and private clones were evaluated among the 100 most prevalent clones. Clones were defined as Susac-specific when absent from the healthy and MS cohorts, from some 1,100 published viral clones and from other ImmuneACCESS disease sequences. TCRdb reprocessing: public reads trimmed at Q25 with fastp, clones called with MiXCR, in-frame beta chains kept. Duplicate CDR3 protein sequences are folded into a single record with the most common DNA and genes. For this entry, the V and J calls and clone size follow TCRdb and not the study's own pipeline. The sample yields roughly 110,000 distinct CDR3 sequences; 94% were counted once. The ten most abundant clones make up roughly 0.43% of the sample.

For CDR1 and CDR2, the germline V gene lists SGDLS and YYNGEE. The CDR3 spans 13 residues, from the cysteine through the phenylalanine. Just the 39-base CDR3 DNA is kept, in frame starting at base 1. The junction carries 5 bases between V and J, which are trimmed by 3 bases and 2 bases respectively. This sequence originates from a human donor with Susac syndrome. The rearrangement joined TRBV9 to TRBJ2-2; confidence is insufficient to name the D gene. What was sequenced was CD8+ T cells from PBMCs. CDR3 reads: CASSEINTGELFF. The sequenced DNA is TGTGCCAGCAGCGAAATTAACACCGGGGAGCTGTTTTTT.